The 10 T cell receptor beta chains below come from one sample, sequenced in a study of T cell responses to AZD1222 COVID-19 vaccine. Generated by immunoSEQ multiplex PCR, the TCRdb table keeps only in-frame clones and is missing some. The sample holds more than 95,000 clones, roughly 84% seen once. This specimen was peripheral blood, taken on day 0 of AZD1222 vaccination. Source of these receptors: an adult in good health.

The chain has TRBV5-1 and TRBJ1-1; no definite D call. This CDR3 comprises 11 residues. The ends were cut back, 3 bases at V and 1 base at J, with 1 base in the middle. Germline CDR1 and CDR2: SGHRS and YFSETQ. Written as DNA, the CDR3 is TGCGCCAGCAGCTCGAACACTGAAGCTTTCTTT. Protein product: CASSSNTEAFF.

The V and J genes are TRBV7-8 and TRBJ1-6, with a tentative D call TRBD1 (6 bases). The CDR3 covers 16 residues. V was pared by 6 bases and J by 8 bases, with 20 bases between. CDR1 is SGHVS and CDR2 is FQNEAQ in the germline V gene. This CDR3 is CASRTRLQGRYSPLHF. As DNA, the CDR3 is TGTGCCAGCAGAACCCGTTTACAGGGTCGATATTCACCCCTCCACTTT.

CDR3 sequence reads: CASSLPGQGNTGELFF. As DNA, the CDR3 is TGTGCCAGCAGCTTACCGGGACAGGGGAACACCGGGGAGCTGTTTTTT. The chain recombines TRBV11-1 with TRBJ2-2; 9 bases align to TRBD1. The J segment lost 1 base and the V segment lost 2 bases, leaving 2 bases of the junction unmatched. Germline V CDR1 and CDR2: SGHAT, FQDESV (reference sequence). This CDR3 spans 16 amino acids.

The chain is built from TRBV7-2 and TRBJ1-3; D is ambiguous. V gave up 5 bases and J gave up 2 bases, with 10 bases separating them. Germline values: CDR1 SGHTA, CDR2 FQGNSA. The CDR3 totals 14 residues. The CDR3 DNA reads as TGTGCCAGCAGCCCCGATGGACCTGGAAACACCATATATTTT. Its protein product is CASSPDGPGNTIYF. The whole variable domain, filled in from reference TRBV7-2 and TRBJ1-3, reads GAGVSQSPSNKVTEKGKDVELRCDPISGHTALYWYRQSLGQGLEFLIYFQGNSAPDKSGLPSDRFSAERTGGSVSTLTIQRTQQEDSAVYLCASSPDGPGNTIYFGEGSWLTVV.

This chain links TRBV9 with TRBJ1-2; maybe TRBD1 (5 bases). Germline assignment: CDR1 SGDLS and CDR2 YYNGEE. The CDR3 extends over 14 amino acids. V was cut by 8 bases and J by 6 bases, with 20 bases left in between. CDR3 coding DNA: TGTGCCAGACCAGTTTGGGGGATTGGGGATGGCTACACCTTC. Its translation is CARPVWGIGDGYTF.

J is TRBJ2-1 and V is TRBV19; no reliable D call. Looked up from germline, CDR1 is LNHDA and CDR2 is SQIVND (reference sequence). The CDR3 is 15 amino acids. Trimming took off 3 bases at V and 2 bases at J, with 11 bases between the two ends. CDR3 in amino acids: CASSIGWGTYNEQFF. CDR3 bases: TGTGCCAGTAGTATCGGCTGGGGAACCTACAATGAGCAGTTCTTC.

The chain combines TRBV7-9 with TRBJ2-2, with no clear D. The CDR3 runs to 11 residues. Per germline, CDR1 SEHNR and CDR2 FQNEAQ (reference sequence). V lost 3 bases and J lost 7, with 3 bases in between. This CDR3 reads CASSLRGELFF. DNA of the CDR3: TGTGCCAGCAGCTTGCGCGGGGAGCTGTTTTTT.

The chain has TRBV27 and TRBJ1-2, with 9 nucleotides matching TRBD1. V shed 5 bases, J shed 8 bases, and the junction held 6 bases outside the gene matches. This CDR3 contains 13 residues. The V gene's germline CDR1 is MNHEY and CDR2 SMNVEV (reference sequence). The chain's CDR3 is CASSRTGAHGYTF. In DNA, the CDR3 is TGTGCCAGCAGTCGGACAGGGGCGCACGGCTACACCTTC.

V and J are TRBV27 and TRBJ1-1; D gene ambiguous. CDR3 length: 13 residues. Per the germline V gene, CDR1 is MNHEY and CDR2 is SMNVEV (reference sequence). Between the trimmed V and J ends, which lost 11 bases and 0 bases, there was a span of 13 bases. The CDR3: CAVGPSMNTEAFF. The CDR3 DNA sequence: TGTGCCGTAGGTCCCTCTATGAACACTGAAGCTTTCTTT.

The chain has TRBV27 and TRBJ2-7; D tentatively reads TRBD1 or TRBD2 (5 bases each). Germline loops: CDR1 MNHEY, CDR2 SMNVEV (reference sequence). The V gene lost 6 bases and the J gene lost 1 base, with 10 bases spanning the gap. The CDR3 runs to 13 residues. As DNA, the CDR3 is TGTGCCAGCAGCGGGACCCTATCCTACGAGCAGTACTTC. The encoded protein is CASSGTLSYEQYF.